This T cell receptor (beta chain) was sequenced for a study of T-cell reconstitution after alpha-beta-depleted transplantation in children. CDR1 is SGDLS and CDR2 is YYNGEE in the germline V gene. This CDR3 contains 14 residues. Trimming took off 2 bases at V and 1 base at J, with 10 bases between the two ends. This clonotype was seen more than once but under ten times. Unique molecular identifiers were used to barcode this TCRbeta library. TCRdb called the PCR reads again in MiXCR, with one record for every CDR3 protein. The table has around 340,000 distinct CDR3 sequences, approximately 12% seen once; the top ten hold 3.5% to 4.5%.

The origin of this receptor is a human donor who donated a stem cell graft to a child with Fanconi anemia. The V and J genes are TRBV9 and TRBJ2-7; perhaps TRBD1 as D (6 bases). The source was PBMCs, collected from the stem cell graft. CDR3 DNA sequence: TGTGCCAGCAGCGTGTCGACAGGATCCTACGAGCAGTACTTC. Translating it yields CASSVSTGSYEQYF. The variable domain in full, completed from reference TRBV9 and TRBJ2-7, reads DSGVTQTPKHLITATGQRVTLRCSPRSGDLSVYWYQQSLDQGLQFLIQYYNGEERAKGNILERFSAQQFPDLHSELNLSSLELGDSALYFCASSVSTGSYEQYFGPGTRLTVT.